These 6 T cell receptor beta chains came from one sample sequenced in a study of T cell clones after liver transplantation. Here immunoSEQ multiplex PCR was the method, and the copy in TCRdb shows in-frame clones only, minus some. Altogether roughly 80,000 clones are present, about 84% being singletons, with the ten largest covering approximately 0.47%. Specimen: CD4+ T cells from blood, collected 46 months after liver transplant. Source of these receptors: a human patient who received a liver transplant. Certain T cells may be donor cells from the graft.

This clone was picked up one time. The chain couples TRBV7-2 to TRBJ1-3, with D possibly being TRBD1 (5 bases). The CDR3 runs 16 residues. Trimming removed 3 bases from V and 0 bases from J, with 12 bases in between. Looked up from germline, CDR1 is SGHTA and CDR2 is FQGNSA. The CDR3 DNA follows: TGTGCCAGCAGCTTTCAACCGGGGACCTCTGGAAACACCATATATTTT. Translating gives CASSFQPGTSGNTIYF.

The gene calls are TRBV6-1 and TRBJ1-2, with a tentative D call TRBD1 (6 bases). Germline assignment: CDR1 MNHNS and CDR2 SASEGT. The CDR3 extends over 13 amino acids. Trimming stripped 8 bases from V and 8 bases from J, with 18 bases between. The CDR3 DNA reads as TGTGCCAGCTCCCTCGGGGGCGCGAGGGGCTACACCTTC. Translating gives CASSLGGARGYTF.

This clone was observed a single time. V is TRBV5-4 and J is TRBJ1-2; D possibly corresponds to TRBD1 (5 bases). The CDR3 sequence is 15 residues long. The germline V gene encodes CDR1 SGHNT and CDR2 YYREEE (reference sequence). V lost 1 base and J lost 4, with 14 bases in between. The DNA for the CDR3 is TGTGCCAGCAGCTTGAGAGACAGCCCTATCTATGGCTACACCTTC. Amino acids: CASSLRDSPIYGYTF.

As to this clone: At one end, the junction sequence differs from germline, possibly due to a read error. In DNA form, the CDR3 reads TGTGCCAGCAGCTTAGGGTCCGGAGAGGAAAGAGCGGTTAACTTC. This encodes CASSLGSGEERAVNF. The genes are TRBV7-2 and TRBJ2-7; TRBD2 is a possible D gene (5 bases). Germline V gene sequence: CDR1 SGHTA, CDR2 FQGNSA. The CDR3 totals 15 residues.

The chain joins TRBV7-2 to TRBJ1-5, with 9 bases fitting TRBD1. The CDR3 consists of 15 residues. The V and J ends lost 1 base and 4 bases, in that order; junction bases with no gene match: 2. The germline V gene has CDR1 SGHTA and CDR2 FQGNSA. As DNA, the CDR3 is TGTGCCAGCAGCTTAGGGACAGGGGCAAATCAGCCCCAGCATTTT. Translating it yields CASSLGTGANQPQHF.

The V gene is TRBV11-2, the J gene TRBJ2-7, with 7 bases fitting TRBD2. The junction had 5 bases not matched to a gene; V was cut back by 0 bases and J by 0 bases. CDR1 SGHAT and CDR2 FQNNGV come from the germline V gene. This CDR3 contains 16 residues. The CDR3 loop is CASSLERLAASYEQYF. DNA of the CDR3: TGTGCCAGCAGCTTAGAACGCCTAGCGGCCTCCTACGAGCAGTACTTC.